Each of the 21 T cell receptor beta chains below was sequenced from the same sample in a study of identical twins. Via MiXCR, TCRdb re-called the 5' RACE reads, giving one row per CDR3 protein. This table holds under 800,000 distinct CDR3 sequences, less than 25% found once. The sample was also linked to a second study, of T cells expressing NK-cell markers.

The sequenced sample consisted of PBMCs. The receptors were sampled from a woman aged 18-29 years in good health.

This sequence joins TRBV5-1 and TRBJ2-4, with D possibly TRBD2 on 5 matching bases. Germline CDR1 and CDR2: SGHRS and YFSETQ. V was trimmed by 4 bases and J by 0 bases, leaving 17 bases between them. CDR3 length: 17 amino acids. The CDR3 DNA is TGCGCCAGCAGCATCACCCGGAGGCCACTAGCCAAAAACATTCAGTACTTC. Translation gives CASSITRRPLAKNIQYF.

This chain links TRBV5-1 with TRBJ2-7; tentatively, D is TRBD1 (5 bases). CDR3 size: 15 residues. Trimming left V 4 bases short and J 5 bases short, with 19 bases between. Germline loops: CDR1 SGHRS, CDR2 YFSETQ. DNA of the CDR3: TGCGCCAGCAGCACGACCCCAAGGGGCCGGGACGAGCAGTACTTC. This codes for CASSTTPRGRDEQYF.

This clonotype showed up many times. The chain couples TRBV20-1 to TRBJ2-2; 8 bases line up with TRBD2. Germline V gene data show CDR1 as DFQATT and CDR2 as SNEGSKA (reference sequence). The CDR3 loop spans 14 amino acids. V shed 6 bases and J 3 bases; nucleotides not matched to a gene: 6. The CDR3 DNA sequence: TGCAGTGCCAAGACTAGCGCGTACACCGGGGAGCTGTTTTTT. Amino acid sequence: CSAKTSAYTGELFF.

The chain employs TRBV11-2 and TRBJ1-1; no clear D. Trimming removed 2 bases from V and 0 bases from J, with 10 bases in between. CDR1 SGHAT and CDR2 FQNNGV come from the germline V gene. The CDR3 covers 15 residues. CDR3 region: CASSLIPGMNTEAFF. The DNA of the CDR3 is TGTGCCAGCAGCTTAATCCCGGGTATGAACACTGAAGCTTTCTTT.

This clonotype has more than one count but fewer than ten. The chain combines TRBV20-1 with TRBJ1-6; D remains unclear. With 5 bases removed from V and 5 bases from J, the gap between germline ends came to 10 bases. The germline V gene encodes CDR1 DFQATT and CDR2 SNEGSKA (reference sequence). The CDR3 has 13 residues. The CDR3 sequence: CSAAWTDNSPLHF. DNA for the CDR3: TGCAGTGCTGCCTGGACGGATAATTCACCCCTCCACTTT.

This clonotype came up a few times. This sequence joins TRBV20-1 and TRBJ2-1; D remains unclear. The length of the CDR3 is 11 residues. Germline V gene sequence: CDR1 DFQATT, CDR2 SNEGSKA (reference sequence). CDR3 nucleotide sequence: TGCAGCGCCGTTAGGGAATATGAGCAGTTCTTC. Its protein product is CSAVREYEQFF.

This sequence joins TRBV18 and TRBJ2-1; no clear D gene. Trimming took off 3 bases at V and 9 bases at J, with 9 bases between the two ends. The germline CDR1 and CDR2 sequences are KGHSH and LQKENI. This CDR3 region has 12 residues. CDR3 nucleotides: TGTGCCAGCTCACCGCTGATTGGTGAGCAGTTCTTC. Protein: CASSPLIGEQFF. The full variable domain, its missing parts supplied by reference TRBV18 and TRBJ2-1, is NAGVMQNPRHLVRRRGQEARLRCSPMKGHSHVYWYRQLPEEGLKFMVYLQKENIIDESGMPKERFSAEFPKEGPSILRIQQVVRGDSAAYFCASSPLIGEQFFGPGTRLTVL.

The chain couples TRBV20-1 to TRBJ2-3; D is tentatively TRBD1 or TRBD2 (5 bases each). The germline gives CDR1 DFQATT, CDR2 SNEGSKA (reference sequence). The CDR3 spans 14 residues. Trimming removed 5 bases at V and 0 bases at J, with 12 bases between. The CDR3 loop reads CSAAGTRSTDTQYF. The CDR3 DNA reads as TGCAGTGCTGCCGGGACCCGTAGCACAGATACGCAGTATTTT.

This clonotype has only one observation. The V and J genes are TRBV11-3 and TRBJ2-2; weak D call: TRBD2 (6 bases). Germline V gives CDR1 SGHNT, CDR2 YENEEA. Trimming took off 8 bases at V and 3 bases at J, with 10 bases between the two ends. The CDR3 has 13 residues. The CDR3 region is CASRDSYTGELFF. CDR3 DNA: TGTGCCAGCCGGGACTCCTACACCGGGGAGCTGTTTTTT.

This clonotype was seen many times. DNA for the CDR3: TGTGCCAGCAGTTACGTAGCGGGCTACGAGCAGTACTTC. The encoded protein is CASSYVAGYEQYF. J is TRBJ2-7 and V is TRBV6-6; 7 bases map to TRBD2. CDR1 and CDR2 from the germline V gene are MNHNY and SVGAGI (reference sequence). V lost 2 bases and J lost 3; bases outside the gene matches: 1. The CDR3 runs 13 residues.

The genes are TRBV6-1 and TRBJ2-7, with D maybe TRBD1 (5 bases). Germline V gives CDR1 MNHNS, CDR2 SASEGT. The CDR3 has 14 residues. The V end lost 3 bases, the J end lost 3 bases, and 12 bases lay between the germline ends. The CDR3 region has the DNA TGTGCCAGCAGTGATCCGGGCGGACACTACGAGCAGTACTTC. Its translation: CASSDPGGHYEQYF.

This rearrangement joins TRBV11-2 to TRBJ2-5; maybe TRBD1 (6 bases). V lost 3 bases to trimming and J lost 7 bases, with 12 bases between them. CDR3 size: 13 residues. The V gene's germline CDR1 is SGHAT and CDR2 FQNNGV. The CDR3 loop is CASSFGQGRTQYF. The DNA for the CDR3 is TGTGCCAGCAGCTTTGGGCAGGGGAGGACCCAGTACTTC.

The V gene is TRBV5-1, the J gene TRBJ2-5, with TRBD2 matching 10 bases. This CDR3 comprises 16 residues. Germline CDR1 and CDR2: SGHRS and YFSETQ. The junction had 11 bases not matched to a gene; V was cut back by 4 bases and J by 5 bases. CDR3 nucleotides: TGCGCCAGCAGCCCATTGTCCCTAGCGGGGGTGGAGACCCAGTACTTC. This sequence encodes CASSPLSLAGVETQYF.

This clonotype was observed a few times. The chain is built from TRBV6-1 and TRBJ2-5; D is perhaps TRBD1 or TRBD2 (5 bases each). CDR1 and CDR2 (germline): MNHNS, SASEGT. The CDR3 loop spans 16 amino acids. The V gene lost 5 bases and the J gene lost 1 base, with 17 bases spanning the gap. The chain's CDR3 is CASSRGRIGVQETQYF. CDR3 coding DNA: TGTGCCAGCAGTCGTGGGAGAATAGGGGTCCAAGAGACCCAGTACTTC.

V and J are TRBV6-2 or TRBV6-3 and TRBJ2-5; TRBD2 matches at 7 bases. V trimming: 4 bases; J trimming: 5 bases; junction bases outside the gene matches: 7. CDR3 length: 14 residues. Germline V gene lookup returns CDR1 MNHEY and CDR2 SVGEGT. The CDR3 DNA reads as TGTGCCAGCAGTTCGCGCGGGGGAAGGGAGACCCAGTACTTC. Its protein product is CASSSRGGRETQYF.

V and J are TRBV3-1 and TRBJ2-7; TRBD1 aligns across 9 bases. The length of the CDR3 is 14 residues. CDR1 is LGHDT, CDR2 YNNKEL, per germline (reference sequence). Germline trimming cut 11 bases from V and 3 bases from J; bases unmatched to any gene: 11. The CDR3 sequence: CASSIGDRVYEQYF. The CDR3 region has the DNA TGTGCCTCCTCAATTGGGGACAGGGTCTACGAGCAGTACTTC.

This chain uses TRBV7-2 with TRBJ2-1; no clear D. Germline assignment: CDR1 SGHTA and CDR2 FQGNSA. V was cut by 1 base and J by 7 bases, with 11 bases left in between. The CDR3 contains 14 residues. The CDR3 protein is CASSLERIRNEQFF. CDR3 DNA sequence: TGTGCCAGCAGCTTAGAAAGGATCCGTAATGAGCAGTTCTTC.

The J gene is TRBJ2-1, the V gene TRBV6-2 or TRBV6-3, with D unresolved. Looked up from germline, CDR1 is MNHEY and CDR2 is SVGEGT. V was shortened by 5 bases and J by 6 bases, with 14 bases between the two germline ends. The CDR3 loop spans 14 amino acids. The CDR3 sequence: CASSHPIGINEQFF. The CDR3, as DNA: TGTGCCAGCAGTCACCCGATTGGGATCAATGAGCAGTTCTTC.

This clonotype was detected many times. The chain is built from TRBV10-3 and TRBJ2-7; 7 bases align to TRBD2. The CDR3 has 14 amino acids. V was clipped by 6 bases and J by 5 bases; unmatched bases: 10. The germline gives CDR1 ENHRY, CDR2 SYGVKD. The CDR3 sequence: CAIRLKRDNNEQYF. The CDR3 DNA reads as TGTGCCATCAGGCTAAAGCGGGATAATAACGAGCAGTACTTC.

This clonotype has more than one count but fewer than ten. The chain combines TRBV20-1 with TRBJ2-5; D tentatively reads TRBD1 or TRBD2 (5 bases each). The CDR3 has 13 residues. V was pared by 5 bases and J by 5 bases, with 15 bases between. CDR1 is DFQATT, CDR2 SNEGSKA, per germline (reference sequence). The CDR3 region is CSAYPGPRETQYF. In nucleotides, the CDR3 is TGCAGTGCTTACCCGGGACCACGGGAGACCCAGTACTTC.

This clonotype has a handful of counts. The V and J genes are TRBV29-1 and TRBJ1-2; possible D gene TRBD1, 5 bases. There are 11 residues in the CDR3. Trimming pared 4 bases from V and 8 bases from J, leaving 11 bases between. CDR1 is SQVTM and CDR2 is ANQGSEA in the germline V gene. The CDR3 DNA reads TGCAGCGTTGCCGTACGGGGGGGCTACACCTTC. Its protein is CSVAVRGGYTF.